This is a list of T cell receptor beta chains from one sample in a study of glioma-infiltrating T cells. TCRdb reanalysed the multiplex PCR reads using MiXCR and keeps one entry per CDR3 protein. The sample has 16,000 or so distinct CDR3 sequences, roughly 64% seen once; the top ten hold 42%. The sample comprised glioma tissue, nonneoplastic brain tissue, or PBMCs (not recorded which). Receptors were obtained from a human donor with low-grade glioma or glioblastoma, undergoing nonglioma brain surgery, or in good health (not recorded which). The CDR3 runs from the conserved cysteine through the conserved F or W. A D gene is named only where the DNA matches it firmly. Clone size is given for some rows only: seen once, a few or many times, or a class if the clone is expanded.

clone_size: many; v_call: TRBV4-1; d_call: -; j_call: TRBJ1-5; cdr3_aa: CASSHARDVNQPQHF; cdr3_nt: TGCGCCAGCAGCCATGCCAGGGATGTCAATCAGCCCCAGCATTTT
clone_size: -; v_call: TRBV7-6; d_call: TRBD1; j_call: TRBJ2-3; cdr3_aa: CASSLDRGRADTQYF; cdr3_nt: TGTGCCAGCAGCCTCGACAGGGGAAGGGCAGATACGCAGTATTTT
clone_size: -; v_call: TRBV28; d_call: -; j_call: TRBJ2-5; cdr3_aa: CASSPGNTETQYF; cdr3_nt: TGTGCCAGCAGTCCCGGAAACACAGAGACCCAGTACTTC
clone_size: -; v_call: TRBV6-1; d_call: TRBD1; j_call: TRBJ1-2; cdr3_aa: CASSRQGDGYTF; cdr3_nt: TGTGCCAGCAGCCGACAGGGAGATGGCTACACCTTC
clone_size: large; v_call: TRBV25-1; d_call: -; j_call: TRBJ2-7; cdr3_aa: CASSRNSYEQYF; cdr3_nt: TGTGCCAGCAGTCGAAACTCCTACGAGCAGTACTTC
clone_size: -; v_call: TRBV5-6; d_call: TRBD1; j_call: TRBJ2-7; cdr3_aa: CASSLPTGWYEQYF; cdr3_nt: TGTGCCAGCAGCTTGCCGACAGGGTGGTACGAGCAGTACTTC
clone_size: many; v_call: TRBV20-1; d_call: -; j_call: TRBJ1-2; cdr3_aa: CSAYSYGYTF; cdr3_nt: TGCAGTGCCTACAGCTATGGCTACACCTTC
clone_size: many; v_call: TRBV7-2; d_call: -; j_call: TRBJ2-3; cdr3_aa: CASSSKKLSTDTQYF; cdr3_nt: TGTGCCAGCAGCTCAAAGAAGCTTAGCACAGATACGCAGTATTTT
clone_size: -; v_call: TRBV20-1; d_call: -; j_call: TRBJ1-2; cdr3_aa: CSTRRRGPEGYTF; cdr3_nt: TGCAGTACCCGGAGGCGGGGGCCAGAAGGCTACACCTTC
clone_size: many; v_call: TRBV10-3; d_call: TRBD1; j_call: TRBJ1-1; cdr3_aa: CAIGRQGADTEAFF; cdr3_nt: TGTGCCATCGGACGACAGGGGGCCGACACTGAAGCTTTCTTT
clone_size: -; v_call: TRBV7-8; d_call: -; j_call: TRBJ2-7; cdr3_aa: CAISLSNYEQYF; cdr3_nt: TGCGCCATCAGCCTCTCGAACTACGAGCAGTACTTC
clone_size: many; v_call: TRBV7-2; d_call: TRBD2; j_call: TRBJ2-1; cdr3_aa: CASSLAPITSGRRDEQFF; cdr3_nt: TGTGCCAGCAGCTTAGCTCCCATAACTAGCGGGAGAAGAGATGAGCAGTTCTTC
clone_size: -; v_call: TRBV27; d_call: -; j_call: TRBJ1-1; cdr3_aa: CASSLSSGDTEAFF; cdr3_nt: TGTGCCAGCAGTTTATCGTCGGGCGACACTGAAGCTTTCTTT
clone_size: few; v_call: TRBV6-5; d_call: TRBD2; j_call: TRBJ2-3; cdr3_aa: CASSYSATGGQILAQYF; cdr3_nt: TGTGCCAGCAGTTACTCGGCAACGGGGGGGCAGATATTGGCGCAGTATTTT
clone_size: -; v_call: TRBV12-3/TRBV12-4; d_call: TRBD1; j_call: TRBJ1-5; cdr3_aa: CASQKTGQQPQHF; cdr3_nt: TGTGCCAGCCAAAAGACAGGGCAGCAGCCCCAGCATTTT
clone_size: -; v_call: TRBV13; d_call: -; j_call: TRBJ1-5; cdr3_aa: CASSIRGPASNQPQHF; cdr3_nt: TGTGCCAGCAGCATCCGGGGCCCGGCAAGCAATCAGCCCCAGCATTTT
clone_size: many; v_call: TRBV3-1; d_call: -; j_call: TRBJ1-2; cdr3_aa: CASSQQGGYGYTF; cdr3_nt: TGTGCCAGCAGCCAACAGGGCGGCTATGGCTACACCTTC
clone_size: few; v_call: TRBV5-1; d_call: TRBD2; j_call: TRBJ2-3; cdr3_aa: CASTSLAGVSDTQYF; cdr3_nt: TGCGCCAGCACCTCACTAGCGGGAGTATCAGATACGCAGTATTTT
clone_size: -; v_call: TRBV4-2; d_call: -; j_call: TRBJ1-1; cdr3_aa: CASSQVIGTYTEAFF; cdr3_nt: TGTGCCAGCAGCCAAGTCATCGGCACTTACACTGAAGCTTTCTTT
clone_size: few; v_call: TRBV5-1; d_call: -; j_call: TRBJ1-1; cdr3_aa: CASSLDGMNTEAFF; cdr3_nt: TGCGCCAGCAGCCTGGACGGAATGAACACTGAAGCTTTCTTT
clone_size: -; v_call: TRBV15; d_call: -; j_call: TRBJ2-1; cdr3_aa: CATSSRDMKFF; cdr3_nt: TGTGCCACCAGCAGCCGGGACATGAAGTTCTTC
clone_size: few; v_call: TRBV20-1; d_call: -; j_call: TRBJ1-5; cdr3_aa: CSARADSGGPQHF; cdr3_nt: TGCAGTGCTAGAGCCGACTCGGGGGGGCCCCAGCATTTT
clone_size: many; v_call: TRBV2; d_call: -; j_call: TRBJ1-5; cdr3_aa: CASSEGQNSNQPQHF; cdr3_nt: TGTGCCAGCAGTGAAGGACAGAATAGCAATCAGCCCCAGCATTTT
clone_size: medium-sized; v_call: TRBV20-1; d_call: TRBD1; j_call: TRBJ1-2; cdr3_aa: CSASDRGRTVGYTF; cdr3_nt: TGCAGTGCTAGCGACAGGGGGCGAACGGTGGGCTACACCTTC
clone_size: -; v_call: TRBV6-6; d_call: -; j_call: TRBJ2-7; cdr3_aa: CASSYSPGPTYEQYF; cdr3_nt: TGTGCCAGCAGTTACTCACCAGGCCCGACCTACGAGCAGTACTTC
clone_size: -; v_call: TRBV7-2; d_call: -; j_call: TRBJ2-5; cdr3_aa: CASSLVKGGTGTQYF; cdr3_nt: TGTGCCAGCAGCTTAGTAAAGGGGGGCACAGGGACCCAGTACTTC
clone_size: -; v_call: TRBV6-1; d_call: -; j_call: TRBJ2-5; cdr3_aa: CASVGSGRETQYF; cdr3_nt: TGTGCCAGCGTTGGGTCCGGGCGAGAGACCCAGTACTTC
clone_size: many; v_call: TRBV11-1; d_call: -; j_call: TRBJ2-7; cdr3_aa: CASSLQTDSYEQYF; cdr3_nt: TGTGCCAGCAGCCTCCAGACAGATTCCTACGAGCAGTACTTC
clone_size: medium-sized; v_call: TRBV27; d_call: -; j_call: TRBJ1-5; cdr3_aa: CASSQTRLGNQPQHF; cdr3_nt: TGTGCCAGCAGTCAGACACGGCTGGGCAATCAGCCCCAGCATTTT
clone_size: few; v_call: TRBV20-1; d_call: -; j_call: TRBJ1-2; cdr3_aa: CSARKGVIGYTF; cdr3_nt: TGCAGTGCCCGGAAGGGGGTCATTGGCTACACCTTC
clone_size: -; v_call: TRBV27; d_call: -; j_call: TRBJ2-7; cdr3_aa: CASSLSGSSYEQYF; cdr3_nt: TGTGCCAGCAGTTTATCCGGCAGCTCCTACGAGCAGTACTTC